This entry features one T cell receptor (beta chain) sequence. Antigen: not known. The sample originates from a study of glioma-infiltrating T cells after dendritic cell vaccination. Findings and limits, study-wide: TCR clonality showed no direct relationship with survival.

The PCR used 60 V beta and 13 J beta primers. Sequencing used immunoSEQ multiplex PCR; TCRdb keeps in-frame clones, though not all of them. Here the sample spans under 130,000 clones, about four fifths being singletons. Germline CDR1 reads SGHAT; CDR2 reads FQNNGV. V gave up 1 base and J gave up 4 bases, with 16 bases separating them. The CDR3 is made up of 16 amino acids. The receptor's source is a human donor with glioblastoma. Here the sequenced sample was blood, taken before dendritic cell vaccination. This chain joins TRBV11-2 and TRBJ1-1; D may be TRBD1 (5 bases). CDR3 loop: CASSLVGILGGTEAFF. CDR3 coding DNA: TGTGCCAGCAGCTTAGTCGGAATTTTGGGGGGCACTGAAGCTTTCTTT.